Here is one TCR beta chain with its context. These data originate in a study of blood T cell repertoires in COVID-19. V gave up 8 bases and J gave up 0 bases, with 16 bases separating them. The CDR3 is 14 residues long. Germline V lookup: CDR1 SQVTM, CDR2 ANQGSEA. Per the original data handling: Amplified reference gene primers provided the basis for estimating nucleated cell counts. Measured with immunoSEQ multiplex PCR; TCRdb has only the in-frame clones, and not every one. That table furnishes V, J and clone size, whereas the DNA furnished D and trimming. The sample lists about 410,000 clones, 75% to 90% occurring once.

Sequenced input: peripheral blood. The source is a woman aged 30 to 39 with active or convalescent COVID-19. This rearrangement joins TRBV29-1 to TRBJ1-2; a possible D gene is TRBD1 (5 bases). The CDR3 sequence is CSSLGGSSNYGYTF. CDR3 sequence (DNA): TGCAGCTCCCTGGGGGGGTCCTCTAACTATGGCTACACCTTC. The full variable domain, its missing parts supplied by reference TRBV29-1 and TRBJ1-2, is SAVISQKPSRDICQRGTSLTIQCQVDSQVTMMFWYRQQPGQSLTLIATANQGSEATYESGFVIDKFPISRPNLTFSTLTVSNMSPEDSSIYLCSSLGGSSNYGYTFGSGTRLTVV.